The clone carrying this T cell receptor beta chain was found many times. Its antigen is still unknown. PCR was performed a second time for 7 to 11 cycles using a sample-barcoded 5' primer and a J-beta primer mix. TCRdb redid the calling of the 5' RACE reads with MiXCR, one entry per CDR3 protein. The sample has some 940,000 distinct CDR3 sequences, 25% to 30% seen once; the top ten hold roughly 10%. The record originates from a study of blood T cells in healthy people across ages. The study's findings and limits: Naive T cell percentage showed a strong correlation with the diversity of TCR beta.

CDR1 is SNHLY, CDR2 FYNNEI, per germline. V lost 6 bases, J lost 2 bases, and 16 bases lay in between. The CDR3 has 15 residues. These sequences were also reported in another study, on T cells of mothers and their children. This second study notes: Each child gave a few million TCR beta CDR3 reads (each mother, over 8.5 million).

This TCR came from a woman in her thirties or forties in good health. Material for sequencing was blood. V is TRBV2 and J is TRBJ2-5; weak D call: TRBD1 (5 bases). The CDR3: CASRDKTGAQETQYF. The CDR3 coding sequence is TGTGCCAGCAGGGACAAAACAGGAGCTCAAGAGACCCAGTACTTC.